These 16 T cell receptor beta chains were all obtained from the same sample, sequenced in a study of blood T cells in healthy people across ages. A J-beta primer mix and a sample-barcoded 5' primer were used in a second PCR of roughly 6 to 12 cycles. Each CDR3 protein gets one entry after TCRdb re-called the 5' RACE reads with MiXCR. Found here are about 1.4 million distinct CDR3 sequences, around 55% of them singletons; the top ten hold 6.5% to 8.5%. The sequenced material came from blood. The receptors stem from a man aged 18 to 35 in good health.

This clonotype was observed a few times. The V gene is TRBV6-2 or TRBV6-3, the J gene TRBJ2-1; D is perhaps TRBD2 (6 bases). Per germline, CDR1 MNHEY and CDR2 SVGEGT. V dropped 6 bases and J dropped 1 base, with 10 bases sitting between them. This CDR3 contains 14 residues. CDR3 coding DNA: TGTGCCAGCAGACAGACTAGTTCCTACAATGAGCAGTTCTTC. Protein product: CASRQTSSYNEQFF.

This clonotype was recorded once. CDR3 loop: CSASQLSSGANVLTF. DNA for the CDR3: TGCAGTGCTAGTCAGTTAAGCTCTGGGGCCAACGTCCTGACTTTC. V usage is TRBV20-1 and J usage is TRBJ2-6; D is uncertain. The CDR3 has 15 amino acids. Germline V gives CDR1 DFQATT, CDR2 SNEGSKA (reference sequence). V lost 3 bases, J lost 0 bases, and 9 bases lay in between.

The V gene is TRBV9, the J gene TRBJ1-1; D is unclear. The V gene lost 4 bases and the J gene lost 1 base, with 11 bases spanning the gap. The CDR3 spans 14 residues. CDR1 and CDR2 from the germline V gene are SGDLS and YYNGEE. The CDR3 reads CASSPTSGNTEAFF. CDR3 DNA sequence: TGTGCCAGCAGCCCCACCTCAGGGAACACTGAAGCTTTCTTT. The entire variable domain, with the rest obtained from reference TRBV9 and TRBJ1-1, is as follows: DSGVTQTPKHLITATGQRVTLRCSPRSGDLSVYWYQQSLDQGLQFLIQYYNGEERAKGNILERFSAQQFPDLHSELNLSSLELGDSALYFCASSPTSGNTEAFFGQGTRLTVV.

The genes are TRBV7-6 and TRBJ2-3; 8 bases agree with TRBD2. The germline CDR1 and CDR2 sequences are SGHVS and FNYEAQ. Unmatched junction bases numbered 5, after V lost 1 base and J lost 2 bases. The CDR3 covers 16 residues. CDR3 protein: CASSLGAGVITDTQYF. CDR3 sequence (DNA): TGTGCCAGCAGCTTAGGAGCGGGAGTAATCACAGATACGCAGTATTTT.

The rearrangement joins TRBV7-9 to TRBJ2-1, with a tentative D call TRBD1 (5 bases). Germline assignment: CDR1 SEHNR and CDR2 FQNEAQ (reference sequence). Trimming stripped 1 base from V and 6 bases from J, with 7 bases between. There are 13 residues in the CDR3. CDR3 region: CASSLVRVNEQFF. The CDR3 region has the DNA TGTGCCAGCAGCTTAGTCAGGGTCAATGAGCAGTTCTTC.

Concerning this clonotype itself: At one end, the junction sequence differs from germline, possibly due to a read error. DNA of the CDR3: TGCGGCGTTGAAGATGGGAGACAGGGCACAGATACGCAGTATTTT. Amino acids: CGVEDGRQGTDTQYF. V gene TRBV29-1 combines with J gene TRBJ2-3; perhaps TRBD1 as D (6 bases). Per germline, CDR1 SQVTM and CDR2 ANQGSEA. The CDR3 loop spans 15 amino acids.

With regard to this clonotype: A read error may account for a junction end that differs from germline. The chain combines TRBV20-1 with TRBJ2-1, with 11 bases fitting TRBD2. Germline-derived CDR1 and CDR2 are DFQATT and SNEGSKA (reference sequence). CDR3 length: 17 residues. CDR3 protein: CGARDVSSGRSYNEQFF. The DNA of the CDR3 is TGCGGTGCTAGAGATGTGTCTAGCGGGAGGTCCTACAATGAGCAGTTCTTC.

J is TRBJ2-7 and V is TRBV20-1, with unresolved D. Germline CDR1 DFQATT, CDR2 SNEGSKA (reference sequence). The CDR3 is 12 residues long. Trimming left V 2 bases short and J 5 bases short, with 10 bases between. The CDR3 spells CSARSGVHEQYF. In nucleotides, the CDR3 is TGCAGTGCTAGATCTGGGGTCCACGAGCAGTACTTC.

This clonotype came up a few times. V is TRBV20-1 and J is TRBJ2-7; tentative D call: TRBD2 (6 bases). The CDR3 is made up of 14 amino acids. CDR1 is DFQATT and CDR2 is SNEGSKA in the germline V gene (reference sequence). The V and J ends lost 2 bases and 2 bases respectively, with 13 bases between them. In DNA form, the CDR3 reads TGCAGTGCTAGACCCGGGACTGGTACCTACGAGCAGTACTTC. Translated: CSARPGTGTYEQYF.

The gene calls are TRBV7-8 and TRBJ2-7; unclear D gene. This CDR3 is 12 amino acids long. V shed 4 bases and J shed 4 bases, with 8 bases lying between them. Germline V gene sequence: CDR1 SGHVS, CDR2 FQNEAQ. CDR3 loop: CASSYPKYEQYF. The CDR3 DNA is TGTGCCAGCAGCTACCCGAAGTACGAGCAGTACTTC.

This clonotype was detected a few times. The V and J genes are TRBV7-2 and TRBJ2-1; tentatively, D is TRBD1 (6 bases). CDR1 is SGHTA, CDR2 FQGNSA, per germline. Trimming pared 1 base from V and 7 bases from J, leaving 11 bases between. This CDR3 is built from 14 residues. The CDR3 coding sequence is TGTGCCAGCAGCTTAGGGGGGCTAGGGAATGAGCAGTTCTTC. It specifies CASSLGGLGNEQFF. Full variable domain (remainder filled in from reference TRBV7-2 and TRBJ2-1): GAGVSQSPSNKVTEKGKDVELRCDPISGHTALYWYRQSLGQGLEFLIYFQGNSAPDKSGLPSDRFSAERTGGSVSTLTIQRTQQEDSAVYLCASSLGGLGNEQFFGPGTRLTVL.

The chain combines TRBV5-1 with TRBJ2-1; 7 nucleotides match TRBD2. Germline V lookup: CDR1 SGHRS, CDR2 YFSETQ. The CDR3 is made up of 16 amino acids. Unmatched junction bases numbered 19, after V lost 3 bases and J lost 13 bases. The chain's CDR3 is CASSSQRDYPQETQFF. In nucleotides, the CDR3 is TGCGCCAGCAGCTCACAACGGGACTACCCACAAGAGACCCAGTTCTTC.

In DNA, the CDR3 is TGTGCCAGCAGTATTGGGGCAGGGGGATACGAGCAGTACTTC. Protein product: CASSIGAGGYEQYF. The V call is TRBV6-1, the J call TRBJ2-7, with 7 bases fitting TRBD1. The CDR3 runs 14 residues. Germline trimming cut 5 bases from V and 4 bases from J; bases unmatched to any gene: 8. Germline CDR1 and CDR2: MNHNS and SASEGT.

The V gene is TRBV12-3 or TRBV12-4, the J gene TRBJ1-2, with TRBD1 as a possible D gene (5 bases). The length of the CDR3 is 14 residues. Trimming removed 1 base at V and 4 bases at J, with 10 bases between. For the CDR3, the DNA is TGTGCCAGCAGTTTAGGGGGCGTGGGCTATGGCTACACCTTC. This codes for CASSLGGVGYGYTF.

The table lists this clonotype with many counts. This chain connects TRBV12-3 or TRBV12-4 to TRBJ1-2; D remains ambiguous. The CDR3 runs 11 residues. The V and J ends lost 6 bases and 4 bases respectively, with 6 bases between them. The CDR3: CASSFSYGYTF. The DNA of the CDR3 is TGTGCCAGCAGCTTCAGCTATGGCTACACCTTC.

J is TRBJ2-5 and V is TRBV7-2, with 8 bases aligning to TRBD2. Germline CDR1 and CDR2: SGHTA and FQGNSA. J was trimmed by 9 bases and V by 5 bases; bases with no gene match: 11. The CDR3 spans 14 residues. CDR3 sequence (DNA): TGTGCCAGCAGCACGGCAGCACTGCGGGAGGCCCAGTACTTC. Its translation: CASSTAALREAQYF.